Below are 7 T cell receptor beta chains sequenced from a single sample in a study of T cell changes during pregnancy in multiple sclerosis. Assay used: immunoSEQ multiplex PCR; TCRdb lists only in-frame clones, some missing. The sample lists under 40,000 clones; around 92% were seen once. Sequenced here: CD8+ T cells from peripheral blood mononuclear cells, sampled in the third trimester of pregnancy. The receptors come from a female donor with multiple sclerosis, enrolled in a pregnancy study.

The V gene is TRBV13, the J gene TRBJ2-7, with a weak D call TRBD2 (7 bases). This CDR3 spans 14 amino acids. The V gene's germline CDR1 is PRHDT and CDR2 FYEKMQ (reference sequence). V lost 1 base and J 6 bases, leaving 13 bases between the germline ends. The CDR3 bases are TGTGCCAGCAGCTTAGTGGGGGGGCGGGGCGAGCAGTACTTC. Protein product: CASSLVGGRGEQYF.

The rearrangement uses TRBV19 and TRBJ1-2; D remains ambiguous. The CDR3 sequence is 14 residues long. V lost 3 bases and J 4 bases, leaving 12 bases between the germline ends. Per the germline V gene, CDR1 is LNHDA and CDR2 is SQIVND (reference sequence). The CDR3 sequence is CASSIIPRSYGYTF. The CDR3 bases are TGTGCCAGTAGTATCATCCCGCGGAGCTATGGCTACACCTTC.

V gene TRBV18 combines with J gene TRBJ2-3; 7 nucleotides match TRBD2. Germline V gene data show CDR1 as KGHSH and CDR2 as LQKENI. The CDR3 runs 11 residues. J was trimmed by 9 bases and V by 6 bases; bases with no gene match: 3. CDR3 bases: TGTGCCAGCTCGAGGGGAGGGACGCAGTATTTT. Translated, it gives CASSRGGTQYF. Drawing the rest from reference TRBV18 and TRBJ2-3, the complete variable domain is NAGVMQNPRHLVRRRGQEARLRCSPMKGHSHVYWYRQLPEEGLKFMVYLQKENIIDESGMPKERFSAEFPKEGPSILRIQQVVRGDSAAYFCASSRGGTQYFGPGTRLTVL.

The chain carries TRBV7-9 and TRBJ2-7; 8 nucleotides match TRBD1. V was clipped by 4 bases and J by 2 bases; unmatched bases: 4. Per the germline V gene, CDR1 is SEHNR and CDR2 is FQNEAQ (reference sequence). This CDR3 has 14 residues. The DNA of the CDR3 is TGTGCCAGCAGCTCCCCGGGACAGGCCTACGAGCAGTACTTC. Its translation: CASSSPGQAYEQYF.

The chain links TRBV6-1 to TRBJ2-7; TRBD1 is a possible D gene (6 bases). Looked up from germline, CDR1 is MNHNS and CDR2 is SASEGT. The CDR3 contains 14 residues. The germline V and J ends were trimmed by 1 base and 1 base, with 8 bases remaining between them. The CDR3 loop reads CASSEGDTSYEQYF. CDR3 nucleotides: TGTGCCAGCAGTGAAGGGGACACGTCCTACGAGCAGTACTTC.

The rearrangement joins TRBV6-5 to TRBJ2-7; TRBD2 agrees at 11 bases. V lost 5 bases and J lost 0; bases outside the gene matches: 3. Germline assignment: CDR1 MNHEY and CDR2 SVGAGI. The CDR3 extends over 15 amino acids. The CDR3 DNA is TGTGCCAGCAGTCTCGGGACTAGCGGCTCCTACGAGCAGTACTTC. Its translation: CASSLGTSGSYEQYF.

V gene TRBV7-8 combines with J gene TRBJ2-1, with TRBD2 identical over 11 bases. Germline V gene data show CDR1 as SGHVS and CDR2 as FQNEAQ. V shed 10 bases and J 0 bases; nucleotides not matched to a gene: 11. This CDR3 spans 17 amino acids. CDR3 region: CATNGLAGGISYNEQFF. The CDR3 nucleotides read TGTGCCACCAACGGTCTAGCGGGGGGTATCTCCTACAATGAGCAGTTCTTC. Supplemented by reference TRBV7-8 and TRBJ2-1, the full variable domain reads GAGVSQSPRYKVAKRGQDVALRCDPISGHVSLFWYQQALGQGPEFLTYFQNEAQLDKSGLPSDRFFAERPEGSVSTLKIQRTQQEDSAVYLCATNGLAGGISYNEQFFGPGTRLTVL.